The 21 T cell receptor beta chains below come from one sample, sequenced in a study of CD8+ T cells in alopecia areata. The treatment here: oral pan-JAK inhibitor, 5-10 mg twice daily. cDNA reverse transcribed from extracted RNA served as the sequencing template. The table came from immunoSEQ multiplex PCR; TCRdb's copy has only in-frame clones and leaves some out. The sample contains roughly 220,000 clones, approximately 38% of which appear only once. The starting material was CD4+ T cells sorted from blood, obtained between weeks 30 and 35, from a patient treated with tofacitinib. The source of these receptors is a human donor with alopecia areata.

This chain uses TRBV9 with TRBJ2-4, with 11 bases that match TRBD1. With 4 bases clipped from V and 4 bases from J, the junction kept 13 bases outside the gene matches. There are 18 residues in the CDR3. CDR1 and CDR2 (germline): SGDLS, YYNGEE. In nucleotides, the CDR3 is TGTGCCAGCAGCCCTCACTCCACCGGGACAGGGGGTAAAAACATTCAGTACTTC. This codes for CASSPHSTGTGGKNIQYF.

The rearrangement uses TRBV5-1 and TRBJ2-3; weak D call: TRBD2 (5 bases). The CDR3 runs to 16 residues. CDR1 is SGHRS, CDR2 YFSETQ, per germline. The V gene lost 1 base and the J gene lost 5 bases, with 17 bases spanning the gap. CDR3 amino acids: CASSLNPGSPRDTQYF. In DNA, the CDR3 is TGCGCCAGCAGCTTGAACCCGGGATCCCCTAGAGATACGCAGTATTTT.

This clone came up once. The CDR3 DNA is TGCGCCAGCAGCTTGGGTGGCAGCGGAGGGGAGACCCAGTACTTC. Its protein product is CASSLGGSGGETQYF. This chain links TRBV5-1 with TRBJ2-5, with TRBD2 as a possible D gene (6 bases). V was pared by 0 bases and J by 5 bases, with 14 bases between. The CDR3 is 15 amino acids. Germline-derived CDR1 and CDR2 are SGHRS and YFSETQ.

In its sample, this clone was seen many times. The chain combines TRBV23-1 with TRBJ2-7, with TRBD2 matching 7 bases. TRBV23-1 is identified as an open reading frame with a role that is uncertain. This CDR3 spans 15 amino acids. J gave up 6 bases and V 6 bases, and 14 bases lay outside the gene matches. CDR3 bases: TGCGCCAGCAGCACCCCCGGCAGGGCTAGCGGCGAGCAGTACTTC. This gives the protein CASSTPGRASGEQYF.

Only a few counts were recorded for this clone. The chain uses TRBV25-1 and TRBJ2-2, with D maybe TRBD1 (6 bases). This CDR3 spans 14 amino acids. The V and J ends lost 3 bases and 5 bases respectively, with 10 bases between them. Germline-derived CDR1 and CDR2 are MGHDK and SYGVNS. DNA for the CDR3: TGTGCCAGCAGTGAGAGACAGGTGACCGGGGAGCTGTTTTTT. Amino acid sequence: CASSERQVTGELFF.

Only a few counts were recorded for this clone. The chain recombines TRBV5-1 with TRBJ1-2, with D maybe TRBD1 (5 bases). The V and J ends lost 6 bases and 6 bases respectively, with 18 bases between them. Germline V CDR1 and CDR2: SGHRS, YFSETQ. The CDR3 has 14 residues. For the CDR3, the DNA is TGCGCCAGCACTCGAGACGAGGGGTACGATGGCTACACCTTC. It encodes CASTRDEGYDGYTF.

The rearrangement uses TRBV25-1 and TRBJ1-6, with D unclear. The CDR3 sequence is 13 residues long. V was trimmed by 0 bases and J by 9 bases, leaving 6 bases between them. Germline CDR1 MGHDK, CDR2 SYGVNS. CDR3 coding DNA: TGTGCCAGCAGTGAATATGTGGGTTCACCCCTCCACTTT. It specifies CASSEYVGSPLHF.

The gene calls are TRBV30 and TRBJ1-2; 7 bases align to TRBD1. Trimming took 7 bases from V and 4 from J; bases not matched to a gene: 6. CDR3 length equals 12 residues. In germline, CDR1 is GTSNPN, CDR2 SVGIG (reference sequence). CDR3 residues: CASPGQTYGYTF. CDR3 DNA sequence: TGTGCCTCGCCGGGACAGACCTATGGCTACACCTTC.

This clone was counted between two and nine times. This sequence joins TRBV7-9 and TRBJ1-5; weak D call: TRBD1 (5 bases). Germline CDR1 reads SEHNR; CDR2 reads FQNEAQ (reference sequence). Trimming shortened V by 5 bases and J by 4 bases, and 15 bases separated the two germline ends. The CDR3 contains 15 residues. CDR3 nucleotide sequence: TGTGCCAGCAGCCCGGGACGGACTCTAAATCAGCCCCAGCATTTT. It is translated as CASSPGRTLNQPQHF.

V and J are TRBV29-1 and TRBJ1-5, with D possibly TRBD1 on 5 matching bases. The CDR3 is 12 residues long. Trimming took 7 bases from V and 4 from J, leaving 11 bases between them. Germline-derived CDR1 and CDR2 are SQVTM and ANQGSEA. The CDR3 region is CSAKTGNQPQHF. In DNA, the CDR3 is TGCAGCGCTAAAACAGGAAATCAGCCCCAGCATTTT. The full variable domain, its missing parts supplied by reference TRBV29-1 and TRBJ1-5, is SAVISQKPSRDICQRGTSLTIQCQVDSQVTMMFWYRQQPGQSLTLIATANQGSEATYESGFVIDKFPISRPNLTFSTLTVSNMSPEDSSIYLCSAKTGNQPQHFGDGTRLSIL.

The V and J genes are TRBV7-9 and TRBJ2-7; 12 bases agree with TRBD2. This CDR3 region has 14 residues. Trimming removed 5 bases from V and 7 bases from J; junction bases left unmatched: 6. Germline-derived CDR1 and CDR2 are SEHNR and FQNEAQ (reference sequence). The CDR3 reads CASSVTSGSREQYF. CDR3 nucleotide sequence: TGTGCCAGCAGCGTGACTAGCGGGAGTCGGGAGCAGTACTTC.

The CDR3 is CASSVTETQYF. CDR3 nucleotide sequence: TGCGCCAGCAGCGTAACCGAAACCCAGTACTTC. This rearrangement joins TRBV5-1 to TRBJ2-5; no reliable D call. V dropped 4 bases and J dropped 8 bases, with 9 bases sitting between them. The germline gives CDR1 SGHRS, CDR2 YFSETQ. This CDR3 comprises 11 residues.

This clone appeared a few times. A read error may account for a junction end that differs from germline. DNA for the CDR3: TGCGCCAGCAGCCACGTCGGGGTCACTAGCAGCACGGATACGCAGTATTTT. Translated: CASSHVGVTSSTDTQYF. The chain links TRBV4-1 to TRBJ2-3; D may be TRBD2 (6 bases). Germline V gene sequence: CDR1 MGHRA, CDR2 YSYEKL. The CDR3 contains 17 residues.

The genes are TRBV15 and TRBJ2-7; D not certain. The CDR3 totals 14 residues. Germline-derived CDR1 and CDR2 are LNHNV and YYDKDF (reference sequence). Between the trimmed V and J ends, which lost 0 bases and 0 bases, there was a span of 6 bases. CDR3 bases: TGTGCCACCAGCAGAGAAGGGCTCTCCTACGAGCAGTACTTC. This translates into CATSREGLSYEQYF.

The J gene is TRBJ2-3, the V gene TRBV27; TRBD1 aligns across 9 bases. Trimming at V came to 5 bases and at J to 2 bases, leaving 2 bases not matched to a gene. Germline CDR1 reads MNHEY; CDR2 reads SMNVEV (reference sequence). The CDR3 extends over 14 amino acids. CDR3 nucleotides: TGTGCCAGCAGTGACAGGGGGTTCACAGATACGCAGTATTTT. Encoded protein: CASSDRGFTDTQYF.

The chain is built from TRBV15 and TRBJ2-7; the D is unclear. The V gene lost 6 bases and the J gene lost 0 bases, with 9 bases spanning the gap. From germline, CDR1 is LNHNV and CDR2 YYDKDF (reference sequence). The CDR3 runs to 13 residues. CDR3 protein: CATRQLSSYEQYF. The DNA for the CDR3 is TGTGCCACCAGACAGCTGAGCTCCTACGAGCAGTACTTC.

This clone was seen a handful of times. This sequence joins TRBV5-1 and TRBJ2-7; TRBD2 agrees at 9 bases. J was trimmed by 4 bases and V by 3 bases; bases with no gene match: 11. Per germline, CDR1 SGHRS and CDR2 YFSETQ. The CDR3 length is 16 residues. The CDR3 here is CASSSGRTSVSYEQYF. CDR3 in DNA: TGCGCCAGCAGCTCCGGACGGACTAGCGTCTCATACGAGCAGTACTTC. The variable domain in full, completed from reference TRBV5-1 and TRBJ2-7, reads KAGVTQTPRYLIKTRGQQVTLSCSPISGHRSVSWYQQTPGQGLQFLFEYFSETQRNKGNFPGRFSGRQFSNSRSEMNVSTLELGDSALYLCASSSGRTSVSYEQYFGPGTRLTVT.

The V and J genes are TRBV29-1 and TRBJ2-2; the match to TRBD1 covers 8 bases. Germline-derived CDR1 and CDR2 are SQVTM and ANQGSEA. J was trimmed by 5 bases and V by 4 bases; bases with no gene match: 6. This CDR3 region has 14 residues. This CDR3 reads CSVGGTGRTGELFF. CDR3 coding DNA: TGCAGCGTTGGTGGGACAGGACGGACCGGGGAGCTGTTTTTT.

The J gene is TRBJ2-3, the V gene TRBV6-6; maybe TRBD2 (5 bases). The CDR3 runs to 13 residues. V was pared by 7 bases and J by 2 bases, with 10 bases between. Per the germline V gene, CDR1 is MNHNY and CDR2 is SVGAGI (reference sequence). The CDR3 protein is CASKRGPTDTQYF. In DNA form, the CDR3 reads TGTGCCAGCAAAAGAGGGCCCACAGATACGCAGTATTTT.

This clone was seen more than once but under ten times. This chain links TRBV4-1 with TRBJ1-3, with 7 positions matching TRBD1. The germline V gene encodes CDR1 MGHRA and CDR2 YSYEKL. The ends lost 3 bases at V and 7 bases at J; junction bases unmatched: 12. This CDR3 comprises 16 residues. The CDR3 coding sequence is TGCGCCAGCAGCCAGTCACCGGGACAGCCCTCTAACACCATATATTTT. The encoded protein is CASSQSPGQPSNTIYF.

V gene TRBV29-1 combines with J gene TRBJ1-1; D ambiguous. Trimming removed 2 bases from V and 2 bases from J, with 9 bases in between. The CDR3 runs to 13 residues. From germline, CDR1 is SQVTM and CDR2 ANQGSEA. The DNA of the CDR3 is TGCAGCGTTGAAAAGCCCTTCAACACTGAAGCTTTCTTT. Protein product: CSVEKPFNTEAFF. The whole variable domain, filled in from reference TRBV29-1 and TRBJ1-1, reads SAVISQKPSRDICQRGTSLTIQCQVDSQVTMMFWYRQQPGQSLTLIATANQGSEATYESGFVIDKFPISRPNLTFSTLTVSNMSPEDSSIYLCSVEKPFNTEAFFGQGTRLTVV.